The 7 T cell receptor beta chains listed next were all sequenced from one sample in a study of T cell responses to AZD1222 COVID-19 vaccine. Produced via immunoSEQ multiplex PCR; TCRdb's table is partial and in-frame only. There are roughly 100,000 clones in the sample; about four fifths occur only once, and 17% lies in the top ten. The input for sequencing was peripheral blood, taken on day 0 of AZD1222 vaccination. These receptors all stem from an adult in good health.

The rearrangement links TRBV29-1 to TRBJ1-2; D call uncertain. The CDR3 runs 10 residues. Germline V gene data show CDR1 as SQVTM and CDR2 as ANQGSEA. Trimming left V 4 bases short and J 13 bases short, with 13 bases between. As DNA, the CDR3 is TGCAGCGTTGTGGACGCAGCACTCACCTTC. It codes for CSVVDAALTF.

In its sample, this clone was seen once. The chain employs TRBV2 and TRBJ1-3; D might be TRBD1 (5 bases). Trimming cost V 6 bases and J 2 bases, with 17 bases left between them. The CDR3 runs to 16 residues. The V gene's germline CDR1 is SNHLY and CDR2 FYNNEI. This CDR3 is CASSDWGGVAGNTIYF. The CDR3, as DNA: TGTGCCAGCAGCGATTGGGGAGGGGTCGCTGGAAACACCATATATTTT.

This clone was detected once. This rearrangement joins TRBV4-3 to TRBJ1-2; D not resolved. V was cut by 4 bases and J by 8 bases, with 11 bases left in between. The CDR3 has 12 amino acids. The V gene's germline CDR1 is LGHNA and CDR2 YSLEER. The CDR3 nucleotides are TGCGCCAGCAGCCCAACTCGGGGAGGCTACACCTTC. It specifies CASSPTRGGYTF.

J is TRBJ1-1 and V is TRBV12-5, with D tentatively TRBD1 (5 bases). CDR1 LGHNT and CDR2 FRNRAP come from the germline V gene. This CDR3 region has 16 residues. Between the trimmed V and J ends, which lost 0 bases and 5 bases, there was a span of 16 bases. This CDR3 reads CASGLVLPGLGTEAFF. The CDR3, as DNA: TGTGCTAGTGGTTTGGTACTGCCAGGGTTGGGGACTGAAGCTTTCTTT.

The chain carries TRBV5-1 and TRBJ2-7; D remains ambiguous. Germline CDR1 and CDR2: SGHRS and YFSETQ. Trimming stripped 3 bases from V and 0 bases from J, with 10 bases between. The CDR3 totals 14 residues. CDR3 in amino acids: CASSWSTNSYEQYF. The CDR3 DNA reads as TGCGCCAGCAGCTGGAGTACGAACTCCTACGAGCAGTACTTC.

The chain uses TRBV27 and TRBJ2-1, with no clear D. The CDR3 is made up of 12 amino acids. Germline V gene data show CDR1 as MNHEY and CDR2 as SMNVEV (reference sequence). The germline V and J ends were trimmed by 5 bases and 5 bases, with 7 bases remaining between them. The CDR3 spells CASSLRHNEQFF. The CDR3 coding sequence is TGTGCCAGCAGTCTACGTCACAATGAGCAGTTCTTC.

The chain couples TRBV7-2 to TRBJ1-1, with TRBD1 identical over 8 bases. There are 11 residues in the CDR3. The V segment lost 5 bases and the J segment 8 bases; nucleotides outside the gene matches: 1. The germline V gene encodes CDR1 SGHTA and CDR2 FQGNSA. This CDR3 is CASSRQGEAFF. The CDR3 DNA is TGTGCCAGCAGCCGACAGGGGGAAGCTTTCTTT.